This T cell receptor (beta chain) was identified in a study of a mutant IDH1 vaccine in newly diagnosed glioma. This CDR3 is built from 12 residues. With 3 bases removed from V and 9 bases from J, the gap between germline ends came to 6 bases. Germline CDR1 and CDR2: MNHNS and SASEGT. Time point described: baseline, week 1 (first vaccination visit). Treatment defined: pre-vaccination baseline after standard-of-care therapy. Patients carried new grade 3 or 4 IDH1-mutant astrocytomas lacking nuclear ATRX. Points on this clone: What it binds is not known.

Findings and caveats of the study: Changes to the top peripheral T cell clonotypes appeared unrelated to pseudoprogression.

Produced via immunoSEQ multiplex PCR; TCRdb's table is partial and in-frame only. The sample records about 36,000 clones, roughly 92% being singletons. The rearrangement uses TRBV6-1 and TRBJ1-6; D remains unclear. Material: PBMCs, obtained from a glioma patient treated with radiotherapy, temozolomide or both. The clonotype originates from a man aged 18 to 30 with glioma. CDR3 nucleotide sequence: TGTGCCAGCAGTGACTGGGCTTCACCCCTCCACTTT. This encodes CASSDWASPLHF.